Listed below are T cell receptor beta chains from one sample, sequenced in a study of T-cell memory formation after mild COVID-19. MiXCR, run by TCRdb on the 5' RACE reads, gives a single entry per CDR3 protein. Of over 150,000 distinct CDR3 sequences in the sample, over 10% were seen once. Source material: PBMCs or a T cell subset sorted from them (not recorded which). The receptors come from a man aged 18 to 30 who had mild COVID-19 (a few samples of this study predate the infection). Cell type and time point are not known. CDR3s include the opening cysteine and the closing phenylalanine or tryptophan. D genes are given only for firm matches. Expanded clones are given a class, and other clones once, few, many or no size at all.

clone size	CDR3 length	V gene	D gene	J gene	CDR3 DNA	CDR3 protein
-	12	TRBV6-5	-	TRBJ1-1	TGTGCCAGCAGTCGGGCCACGGGGGGAGCTTTCTTT	CASSRATGGAFF
-	16	TRBV7-3	TRBD2	TRBJ2-2	TGTGCCAGCAGCCCCGATAGCGGGGGGGCCTCCGGGGAGCTGTTTTTT	CASSPDSGGASGELFF
many	14	TRBV5-1	-	TRBJ2-3	TGCGCCAGCAGCTTGGACAGGGTGGTGGACACGCAGTATTTT	CASSLDRVVDTQYF
few	15	TRBV11-2	-	TRBJ2-7	TGTGCCAGCAGCCTAGGACAGTACCCGACCTACGAGCAGTACTTC	CASSLGQYPTYEQYF
-	14	TRBV7-2	-	TRBJ1-5	TGTGCCAGCAGCTTAGACCTGGGGGATCAGCCCCAGCATTTT	CASSLDLGDQPQHF
few	14	TRBV20-1	TRBD1	TRBJ1-5	TGCAGTGCGGCGCGGGACAGCACCAATCAGCCCCAGCATTTT	CSAARDSTNQPQHF
many	15	TRBV4-3	-	TRBJ2-3	TGCGCCAGCAGCTCCGGTCGGGGGTACACAGATACGCAGTATTTT	CASSSGRGYTDTQYF
-	15	TRBV21-1	-	TRBJ1-4	TGTGCCAGCATCTCAGGGCGGATAATGGTGGAAAAACTGTTTTTT	CASISGRIMVEKLFF
many	13	TRBV7-9	TRBD1	TRBJ1-2	TGTGCCACCGCACAGGGGGCCCGAAATGGCTACACCTTC	CATAQGARNGYTF
many	13	TRBV7-2	-	TRBJ2-1	TGTGCCAGCACCGCCGGCCGTTACAATGAGCAGTTCTTC	CASTAGRYNEQFF
-	13	TRBV20-1	-	TRBJ2-6	TGCAGTGCGAGCCCTCCTGGGGCCAACGTCCTGACTTTC	CSASPPGANVLTF
few	16	TRBV12-3/TRBV12-4	TRBD1	TRBJ2-6	TGTGCCAGCAGTCAGGAGCAGGGGGCCGGGGCCAACGTCCTGACTTTC	CASSQEQGAGANVLTF
few	13	TRBV7-2	-	TRBJ1-5	TGTGCCAGCAGCGCCCGGGGTGGTCAGCCCCAGCATTTT	CASSARGGQPQHF
few	15	TRBV18	-	TRBJ1-4	TGTGCCAGCTCTCCGTTCAACAGGGCTAATGAAAAACTGTTTTTT	CASSPFNRANEKLFF
few	13	TRBV18	-	TRBJ1-6	TGTGCCAGCTCACCATCCCCGAATAATCCCCTCCACTTT	CASSPSPNNPLHF
many	14	TRBV12-3/TRBV12-4	-	TRBJ1-4	TGTGCCAGCAGTTTTATAAATCAAGGAGAAAAACTGTTTTTT	CASSFINQGEKLFF
many	14	TRBV5-1	-	TRBJ2-3	TGCGCCAGCAGGGGCAGGCCGGGAGTAGATACGCAGTATTTT	CASRGRPGVDTQYF
few	14	TRBV20-1	-	TRBJ2-7	TGCAGTGCTAGAGACCGGAGAGGGTCCTACGAGCAGTACTTC	CSARDRRGSYEQYF
-	12	TRBV18	-	TRBJ1-1	TGTGCCAGCTCACCAACAAGCACTGAAGCTTTCTTT	CASSPTSTEAFF
-	14	TRBV7-2	-	TRBJ2-3	TGTGCCAGCAGCCCGAGGGGGGGCATGGATACGCAGTATTTT	CASSPRGGMDTQYF
few	15	TRBV7-9	TRBD1	TRBJ2-1	TGTGCCAGCAGCTACTCCGGGACAGGGGGGAATGAGCAGTTCTTC	CASSYSGTGGNEQFF
-	13	TRBV6-6	TRBD2	TRBJ2-1	TGTGCCAGCTCTTCTAGCGGGGGCTATGAGCAGTTCTTC	CASSSSGGYEQFF
-	16	TRBV7-3	TRBD2	TRBJ2-5	TGTGCCAGCAGCTTAATGGCGCCTAGCGGGGGAGAGACCCAGTACTTC	CASSLMAPSGGETQYF
few	19	TRBV9	TRBD2	TRBJ2-3	TGTGCCAGCAGCCCCGGGACTAGCGGGGGCACCTCCTTCACAGATACGCAGTATTTT	CASSPGTSGGTSFTDTQYF
-	14	TRBV12-3/TRBV12-4	-	TRBJ2-5	TGTGCCAGCACTTTTAGTGCGGGGCTTGAGACCCAGTACTTC	CASTFSAGLETQYF
-	14	TRBV2	-	TRBJ2-2	TGTGCCAGCAGAAGGGGGGGGAACACCGGGGAGCTGTTTTTT	CASRRGGNTGELFF
-	18	TRBV7-8	TRBD2	TRBJ2-5	TGTGCCAGCAGCCGAGCCGGGACTAGCGGGGTTGAGGTTGGGACCCAGTACTTC	CASSRAGTSGVEVGTQYF